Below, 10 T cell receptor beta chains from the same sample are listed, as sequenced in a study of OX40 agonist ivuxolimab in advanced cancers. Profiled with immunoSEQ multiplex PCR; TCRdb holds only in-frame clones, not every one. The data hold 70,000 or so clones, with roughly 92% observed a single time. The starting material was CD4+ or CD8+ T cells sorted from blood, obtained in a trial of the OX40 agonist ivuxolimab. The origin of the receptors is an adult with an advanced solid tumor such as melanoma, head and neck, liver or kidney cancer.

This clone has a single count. In DNA, the CDR3 is TGTGCCAGCAGCTTGGTGGGGGCCCACACTGAAGCTTTCTTT. Its protein is CASSLVGAHTEAFF. This sequence joins TRBV5-6 and TRBJ1-1; D is perhaps TRBD1 (6 bases). The CDR3 loop spans 14 amino acids. Germline CDR1 and CDR2: SGHDT and YYEEEE. Trimming cost V 0 bases and J 3 bases, with 9 bases left between them.

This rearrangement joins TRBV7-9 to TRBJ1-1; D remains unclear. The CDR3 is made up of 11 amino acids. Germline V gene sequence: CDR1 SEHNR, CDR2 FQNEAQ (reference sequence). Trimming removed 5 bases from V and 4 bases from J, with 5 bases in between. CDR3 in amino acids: CASSVSTEAFF. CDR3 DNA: TGTGCCAGCAGCGTAAGCACTGAAGCTTTCTTT.

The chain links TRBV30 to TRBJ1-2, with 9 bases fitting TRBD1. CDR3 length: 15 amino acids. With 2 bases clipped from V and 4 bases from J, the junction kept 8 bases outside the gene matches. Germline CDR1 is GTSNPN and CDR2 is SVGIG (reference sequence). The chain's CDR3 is CAWSITGGAGYGYTF. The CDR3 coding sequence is TGTGCCTGGAGTATTACAGGGGGCGCAGGCTATGGCTACACCTTC.

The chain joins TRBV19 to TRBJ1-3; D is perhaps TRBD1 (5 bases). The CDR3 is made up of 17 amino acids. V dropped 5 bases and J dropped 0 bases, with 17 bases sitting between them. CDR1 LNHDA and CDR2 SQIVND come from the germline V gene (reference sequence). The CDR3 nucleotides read TGTGCCAGTAGTCTCACGGAAGGGGTCCTCTCTGGAAACACCATATATTTT. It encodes CASSLTEGVLSGNTIYF.

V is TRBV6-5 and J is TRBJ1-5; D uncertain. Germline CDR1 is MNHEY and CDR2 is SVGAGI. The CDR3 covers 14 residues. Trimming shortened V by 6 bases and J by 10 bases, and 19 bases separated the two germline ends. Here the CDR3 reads CASSTPGVIIPQHF. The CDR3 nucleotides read TGTGCCAGCAGCACCCCCGGGGTTATAATCCCCCAGCATTTT.

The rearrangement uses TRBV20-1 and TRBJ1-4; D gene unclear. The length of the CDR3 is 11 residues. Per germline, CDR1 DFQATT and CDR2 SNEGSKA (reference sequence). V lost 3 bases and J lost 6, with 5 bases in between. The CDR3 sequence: CSASLYEKLFF. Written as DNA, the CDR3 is TGCAGTGCTAGCCTCTATGAAAAACTGTTTTTT.

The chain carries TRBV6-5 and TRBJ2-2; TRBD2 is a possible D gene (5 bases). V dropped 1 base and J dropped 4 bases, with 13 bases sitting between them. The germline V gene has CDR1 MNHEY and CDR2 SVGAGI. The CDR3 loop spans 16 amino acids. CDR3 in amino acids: CASSYFSMGSTGELFF. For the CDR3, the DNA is TGTGCCAGCAGTTACTTTTCGATGGGGAGCACCGGGGAGCTGTTTTTT.

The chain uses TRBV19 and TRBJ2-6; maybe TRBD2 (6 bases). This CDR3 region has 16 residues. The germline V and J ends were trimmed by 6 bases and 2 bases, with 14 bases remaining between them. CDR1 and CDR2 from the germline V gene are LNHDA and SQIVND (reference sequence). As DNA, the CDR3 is TGTGCCAGTAGCCGACGACTAGACACTGGGGCCAACGTCCTGACTTTC. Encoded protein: CASSRRLDTGANVLTF.

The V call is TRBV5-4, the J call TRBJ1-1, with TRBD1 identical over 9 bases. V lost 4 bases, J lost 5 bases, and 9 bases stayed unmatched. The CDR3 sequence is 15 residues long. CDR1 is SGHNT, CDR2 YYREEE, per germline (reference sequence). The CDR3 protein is CASSLQQGAQTEAFF. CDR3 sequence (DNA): TGTGCCAGCAGCCTACAACAGGGGGCGCAAACTGAAGCTTTCTTT.

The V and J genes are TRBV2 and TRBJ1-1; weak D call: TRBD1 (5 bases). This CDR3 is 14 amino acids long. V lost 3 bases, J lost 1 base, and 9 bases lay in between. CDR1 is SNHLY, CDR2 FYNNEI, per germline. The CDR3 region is CASSEQGGNTEAFF. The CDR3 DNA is TGTGCCAGCAGTGAGCAGGGAGGGAACACTGAAGCTTTCTTT.